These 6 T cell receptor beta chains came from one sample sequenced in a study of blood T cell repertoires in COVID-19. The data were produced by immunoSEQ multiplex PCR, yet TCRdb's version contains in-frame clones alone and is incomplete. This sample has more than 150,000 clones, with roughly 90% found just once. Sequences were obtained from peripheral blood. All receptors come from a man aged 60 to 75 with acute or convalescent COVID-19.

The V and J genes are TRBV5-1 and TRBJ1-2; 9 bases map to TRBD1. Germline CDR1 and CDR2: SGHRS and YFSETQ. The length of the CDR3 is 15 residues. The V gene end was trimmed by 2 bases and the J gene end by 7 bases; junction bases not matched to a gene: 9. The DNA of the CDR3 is TGCGCCAGCAGCTTTTTGGGACAGGGTTTAGGTGGCTACACCTTC. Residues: CASSFLGQGLGGYTF. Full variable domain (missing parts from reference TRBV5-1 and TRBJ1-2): KAGVTQTPRYLIKTRGQQVTLSCSPISGHRSVSWYQQTPGQGLQFLFEYFSETQRNKGNFPGRFSGRQFSNSRSEMNVSTLELGDSALYLCASSFLGQGLGGYTFGSGTRLTVV.

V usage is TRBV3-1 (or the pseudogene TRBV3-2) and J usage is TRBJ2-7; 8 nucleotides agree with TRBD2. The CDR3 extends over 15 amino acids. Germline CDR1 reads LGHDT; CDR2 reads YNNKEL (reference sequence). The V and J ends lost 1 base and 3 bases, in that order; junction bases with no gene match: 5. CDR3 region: CASSQVVRGGYEQYF. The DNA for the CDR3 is TGTGCCAGCAGCCAAGTAGTCCGGGGGGGCTACGAGCAGTACTTC.

The CDR3 here is CASSLVEGNTGELFF. CDR3 DNA sequence: TGCGCCAGCAGCCTCGTGGAGGGGAACACCGGGGAGCTGTTTTTT. This chain joins TRBV5-1 and TRBJ2-2; TRBD2 might be the D (6 bases). Trimming pared 4 bases from V and 1 base from J, leaving 11 bases between. The CDR3 is 15 amino acids. CDR1 and CDR2 (germline): SGHRS, YFSETQ.

The CDR3, as DNA: TGTGCCAGCAGCTTTGCACAGCGGACAGGGGGCGCTTACGAGCAGTACTTC. Translating it yields CASSFAQRTGGAYEQYF. The chain combines TRBV5-5 with TRBJ2-7; 11 nucleotides align to TRBD1. Looked up from germline, CDR1 is SGHKS and CDR2 is YYEKEE (reference sequence). Trimming removed 2 bases from V and 4 bases from J; junction bases left unmatched: 11. This CDR3 spans 17 amino acids.

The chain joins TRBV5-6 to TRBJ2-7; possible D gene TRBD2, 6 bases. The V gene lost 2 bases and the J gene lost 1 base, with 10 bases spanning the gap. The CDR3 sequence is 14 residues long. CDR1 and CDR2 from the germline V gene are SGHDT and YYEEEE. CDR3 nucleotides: TGTGCCAGCAGCTTCAGCGGGTTATCCTACGAGCAGTACTTC. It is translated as CASSFSGLSYEQYF.

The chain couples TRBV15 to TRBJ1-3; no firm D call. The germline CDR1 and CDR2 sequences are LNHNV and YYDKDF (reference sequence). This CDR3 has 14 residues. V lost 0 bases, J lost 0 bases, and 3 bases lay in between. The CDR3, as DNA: TGTGCCACCAGCAGAGACATCTCTGGAAACACCATATATTTT. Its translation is CATSRDISGNTIYF.